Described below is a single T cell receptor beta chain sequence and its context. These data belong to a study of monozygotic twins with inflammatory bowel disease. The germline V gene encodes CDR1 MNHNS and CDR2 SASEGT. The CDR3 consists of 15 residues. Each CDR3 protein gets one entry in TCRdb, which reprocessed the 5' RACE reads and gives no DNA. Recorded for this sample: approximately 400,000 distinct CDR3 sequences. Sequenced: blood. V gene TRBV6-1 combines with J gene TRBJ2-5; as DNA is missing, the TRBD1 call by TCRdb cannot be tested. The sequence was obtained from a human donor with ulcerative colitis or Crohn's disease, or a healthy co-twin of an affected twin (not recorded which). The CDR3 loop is CASSEWTGGQETQYF.